This T cell receptor beta chain was profiled in a study of CD4 T cell repertoires in COVID-19. Study-wide points: SARS-CoV and/or HKU1 spike cultures shared between 7 and 25% of SARS-CoV-2 clonotypes.

No culture step preceded sequencing of the ex vivo isolated memory T cells. This CDR3 is 16 amino acids long. Note on this clone: Its antigen is not known.

Clones were sequenced by immunoSEQ multiplex PCR, and TCRdb holds only the in-frame ones, with some missing. The sample yields over 75,000 clones, about 80% seen once. V usage is TRBV21-1 and J usage is TRBJ1-6; the table names TRBD1, a call not compared with the DNA. TRBV21-1 is noted as a pseudogene. This receptor was obtained from a human donor who had COVID-19. Material: CD4+ T cells from peripheral blood, obtained after recovery from COVID-19. As DNA, the CDR3 is TGTGCCAGCAGCAAAGGACCGGGACAGATAAATTCACCCCTCCACTTT. Its translation: CASSKGPGQINSPLHF.